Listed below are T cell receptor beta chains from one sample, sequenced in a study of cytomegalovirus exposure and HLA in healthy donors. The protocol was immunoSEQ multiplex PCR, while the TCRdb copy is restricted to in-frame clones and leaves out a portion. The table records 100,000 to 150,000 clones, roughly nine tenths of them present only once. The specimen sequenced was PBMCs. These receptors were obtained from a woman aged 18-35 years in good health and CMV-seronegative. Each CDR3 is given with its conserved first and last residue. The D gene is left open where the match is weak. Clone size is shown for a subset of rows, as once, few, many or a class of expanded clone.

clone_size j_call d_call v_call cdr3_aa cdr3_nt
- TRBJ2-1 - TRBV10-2 CASSDFLRELDEQFF TGCGCCAGCAGTGATTTTTTAAGGGAGTTGGATGAGCAGTTCTTC
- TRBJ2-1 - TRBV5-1 CASSLGQVRDEQFF TGCGCCAGCAGCTTGGGGCAGGTGAGGGATGAGCAGTTCTTC
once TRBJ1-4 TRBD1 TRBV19 CATIALTGGNEKLFF TGTGCCACTATCGCCTTAACAGGGGGCAATGAAAAACTGTTTTTT
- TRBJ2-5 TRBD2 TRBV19 CASSMGTSGSIGETQYF TGTGCCAGTAGTATGGGGACTAGCGGGAGTATCGGAGAGACCCAGTACTTC
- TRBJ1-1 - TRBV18 CASSQGHMNTEAFF TGTGCCAGCTCACAAGGACACATGAACACTGAAGCTTTCTTT
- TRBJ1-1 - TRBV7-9 CASSIRDTPGAFF TGTGCCAGCAGCATAAGGGACACCCCCGGGGCTTTCTTT
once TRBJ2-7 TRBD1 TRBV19 CASSKDRDSYEQYF TGTGCCAGTAGTAAGGACAGGGACTCCTACGAGCAGTACTTC
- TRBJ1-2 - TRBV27 CASSSASPSGGYTF TGTGCCAGCAGTTCGGCCAGCCCATCGGGAGGCTACACCTTC
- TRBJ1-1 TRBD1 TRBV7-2 CASSLVGTGSTEAFF TGTGCCAGCAGCTTAGTAGGGACAGGGAGTACTGAAGCTTTCTTT
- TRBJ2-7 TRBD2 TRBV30 CAWSPLAGVSYEQYF TGTGCCTGGAGTCCACTAGCGGGAGTATCCTACGAGCAGTACTTC
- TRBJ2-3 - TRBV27 CASSFSWRASTDTQYF TGTGCCAGCAGTTTTAGTTGGAGAGCTAGCACAGATACGCAGTATTTT
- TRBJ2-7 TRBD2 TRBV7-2 CASSVGTSGRRLGYEQYF TGTGCCAGCAGCGTAGGGACTAGCGGGAGACGGTTGGGATACGAGCAGTACTTC
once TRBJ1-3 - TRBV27 CASSLSSGFGNTIYF TGTGCCAGCAGTTTATCATCAGGGTTCGGAAACACCATATATTTT
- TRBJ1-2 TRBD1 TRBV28 CASSLWQDRSYGYTF TGTGCCAGCAGTTTATGGCAGGACAGGAGCTATGGCTACACCTTC
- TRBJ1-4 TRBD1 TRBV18 CASSPGQVATNEKLFF TGTGCCAGCTCACCCGGACAGGTTGCGACTAATGAAAAACTGTTTTTT
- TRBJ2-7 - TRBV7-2 CASSLTTGPYEQYF TGTGCCAGCAGCTTGACAACAGGGCCCTACGAGCAGTACTTC